Listed here are 3 T cell receptor beta chains from one sample, sequenced in a study of T cells in localized non-small cell lung cancer. Sequencing was performed with immunoSEQ multiplex PCR; in TCRdb, only in-frame clones are kept and a portion is missing. The data contain 48,000 or so clones, around three quarters of them singletons. The input for sequencing was peripheral blood, taken before any cancer treatment. Receptors were obtained from a man aged 35 to 69 with stage I squamous cell lung carcinoma.

The J gene is TRBJ2-3, the V gene TRBV6-6, with 7 bases aligning to TRBD2. V lost 6 bases, J lost 8 bases, and 8 bases stayed unmatched. Germline V gives CDR1 MNHNY, CDR2 SVGAGI (reference sequence). The CDR3 extends over 13 amino acids. The CDR3 DNA sequence: TGTGCCAGCAGCCCCGGGGGGAGAGGTACGCAGTATTTT. It codes for CASSPGGRGTQYF.

This chain uses TRBV4-3 with TRBJ1-2; unclear D gene. The CDR3 has 15 amino acids. V gave up 0 bases and J gave up 3 bases, with 11 bases separating them. The germline CDR1 and CDR2 sequences are LGHNA and YSLEER. The CDR3 region has the DNA TGCGCCAGCAGCCAAGAATCTGGCGGCCACTATGGCTACACCTTC. It is translated as CASSQESGGHYGYTF.

The chain joins TRBV4-2 to TRBJ2-4, with 8 bases aligning to TRBD2. The CDR3 sequence is 15 residues long. V dropped 6 bases and J dropped 8; count of bases not matched to a gene: 12. Germline CDR1 LGHNA, CDR2 YNFKEQ. DNA for the CDR3: TGTGCCAGCAGTCCAGTAGCGGGACCCGGGCACATTCAGTACTTC. Amino acids: CASSPVAGPGHIQYF.